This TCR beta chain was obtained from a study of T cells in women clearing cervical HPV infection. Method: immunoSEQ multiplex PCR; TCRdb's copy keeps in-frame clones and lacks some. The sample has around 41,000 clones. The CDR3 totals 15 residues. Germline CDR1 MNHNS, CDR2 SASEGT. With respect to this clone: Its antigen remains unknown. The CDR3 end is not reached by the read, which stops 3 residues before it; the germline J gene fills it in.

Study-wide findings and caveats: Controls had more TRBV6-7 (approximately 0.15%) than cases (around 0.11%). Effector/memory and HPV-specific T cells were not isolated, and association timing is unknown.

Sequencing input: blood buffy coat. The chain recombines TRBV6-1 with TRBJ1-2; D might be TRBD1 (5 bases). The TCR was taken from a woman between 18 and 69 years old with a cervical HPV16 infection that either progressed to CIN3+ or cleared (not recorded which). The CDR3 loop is CASSVSLGENRGYTF. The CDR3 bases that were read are TGTGCCAGCAGTGTCTCTCTAGGGGAAAATAGAGGC.